This T cell receptor (beta chain) comes out of a study of T cell responses to AZD1222 COVID-19 vaccine. For the study at large: The study pooled second doses at about 4 or about 12 weeks. Study-wide results and caveats: Nearly half of spike-specific TCRs reportedly go after variant regions that carry no mutations. Spike-specific TCR breadth and depth both grew after two AZD1222 doses.

Looked up from germline, CDR1 is SGDLS and CDR2 is YYNGEE. The CDR3 has 16 residues. With V trimmed by 0 bases and J by 0 bases, 2 bases remained unmatched. Only in-frame clones appear in the TCRdb table, and some are missing; sequencing was by immunoSEQ multiplex PCR. Seen here are 110,000 to 150,000 clones, roughly 90% observed once, and the top ten hold 2.5% to 3.5%. Relative to its sample, this clone is medium-sized (0.01 to 0.1%). Its target is unknown. Specimen: peripheral blood, collected on day 0 of AZD1222 vaccination. The receptor was isolated from an adult in good health. This chain joins TRBV9 and TRBJ2-2, with 7 bases identical to TRBD2. CDR3 sequence: CASSVDTSANTGELFF. In DNA, the CDR3 is TGTGCCAGCAGCGTAGATACTAGCGCGAACACCGGGGAGCTGTTTTTT.